Listed below are T cell receptor beta chains from one sample, sequenced in a study of T cell responses to AZD1222 COVID-19 vaccine. Using immunoSEQ multiplex PCR, the repertoire was profiled, and TCRdb retains in-frame clones only, with some absent. Among under 150,000 clones, roughly 92% were seen once, and the ten largest hold about a tenth. The material was peripheral blood, obtained 28 days after the second AZD1222 dose. These receptors came from an adult who received the AZD1222 COVID-19 vaccine. CDR3s include the opening cysteine and the closing phenylalanine or tryptophan. The D gene is left open where the match is weak. The size entry is marked missing in some rows and otherwise reads once, few, many or a size class.

length,D,J,size,V,CDR3,DNA
16,-,TRBJ2-5,-,TRBV6-1,CASSEIARWARETQYF,TGTGCCAGCAGTGAAATCGCTAGGTGGGCCCGGGAGACCCAGTACTTC
14,-,TRBJ1-3,-,TRBV5-6,CASSWGTAGNTIYF,TGTGCCAGCAGCTGGGGGACCGCTGGAAACACCATATATTTT
14,-,TRBJ2-1,-,TRBV10-2,CASSQRLGGNEQFF,TGCGCCAGCAGTCAGAGACTAGGGGGCAATGAGCAGTTCTTC
15,TRBD2,TRBJ2-7,once,TRBV12-5,CASGLQAGGAYEQYF,TGTGCTAGTGGTTTGCAAGCGGGAGGCGCCTACGAGCAGTACTTC
15,-,TRBJ2-1,-,TRBV4-3,CASSQGGGPYNEQFF,TGCGCCAGCAGCCAAGGAGGGGGGCCTTACAATGAGCAGTTCTTC
10,-,TRBJ2-5,-,TRBV20-1,CSANKETQYF,TGCAGTGCCAATAAAGAGACCCAGTACTTC
13,-,TRBJ2-3,-,TRBV29-1,CSVDGPNTDTQYF,TGCAGCGTTGATGGTCCGAACACAGATACGCAGTATTTT
12,-,TRBJ2-7,-,TRBV29-1,CSVVSDSYEQYF,TGCAGCGTTGTGTCGGACTCCTACGAGCAGTACTTC
15,TRBD1,TRBJ1-1,-,TRBV3-1/TRBV3-2,CASSHSTGGNTEAFF,TGTGCCAGCAGCCATTCAACAGGGGGGAACACTGAAGCTTTCTTT
18,-,TRBJ1-3,-,TRBV5-8,CASSFGPPIIVSGNTIYF,TGTGCCAGCAGCTTCGGCCCCCCCATAATCGTCTCTGGAAACACCATATATTTT
12,-,TRBJ1-4,once,TRBV12-3/TRBV12-4,CASSFSSEKLFF,TGTGCCAGCAGTTTCAGTTCTGAAAAACTGTTTTTT
15,-,TRBJ1-1,-,TRBV7-9,CASSPVYRGGTEAFF,TGTGCCAGCAGCCCAGTCTATCGCGGTGGTACTGAAGCTTTCTTT
14,-,TRBJ1-1,-,TRBV7-9,CASIPVASNTEAFF,TGTGCCAGCATCCCAGTGGCCTCGAACACTGAAGCTTTCTTT
15,-,TRBJ1-5,-,TRBV4-1,CASSQVQGSGQPQHF,TGCGCCAGCAGCCAAGTTCAAGGCTCCGGTCAGCCCCAGCATTTT
13,-,TRBJ1-2,-,TRBV12-3/TRBV12-4,CASRGDSPQGYTF,TGTGCCAGCAGGGGAGACAGCCCGCAGGGCTACACCTTC
14,-,TRBJ1-5,-,TRBV7-2,CASSRGGRTQPQHF,TGTGCCAGCAGCCGTGGCGGGAGGACTCAGCCCCAGCATTTT
15,-,TRBJ2-7,-,TRBV19,CASALDGGRSYEQYF,TGTGCCAGTGCCCTTGACGGAGGCCGCTCCTACGAGCAGTACTTC
15,TRBD2,TRBJ2-7,once,TRBV30,CAWSVLASGRAEQYF,TGTGCCTGGAGTGTACTGGCTAGCGGGAGGGCTGAGCAGTACTTC
13,TRBD1,TRBJ1-2,-,TRBV11-1,CASSQDRADGYTF,TGTGCCAGCAGCCAAGACAGGGCCGATGGCTACACCTTC
15,-,TRBJ1-5,-,TRBV2,CASSSQVAADQPQHF,TGTGCCAGCAGTTCCCAGGTGGCTGCAGATCAGCCCCAGCATTTT
14,-,TRBJ2-3,-,TRBV7-3,CASSLRGSTDTQYF,TGTGCCAGCAGCTTGCGGGGAAGCACAGATACGCAGTATTTT
16,TRBD2,TRBJ2-3,-,TRBV4-3,CASSQEFGGGADTQYF,TGCGCCAGCAGCCAAGAGTTCGGGGGGGGTGCAGATACGCAGTATTTT
13,TRBD1,TRBJ1-2,-,TRBV2,CASRAQGAYGYTF,TGTGCCAGCAGGGCACAGGGGGCTTATGGCTACACCTTC
13,-,TRBJ2-1,-,TRBV12-3/TRBV12-4,CASSSGRGNEQFF,TGTGCCAGCAGTTCGGGCAGGGGCAATGAGCAGTTCTTC
15,TRBD2,TRBJ2-1,-,TRBV3-1/TRBV3-2,CASSQGSGRFNEQFF,TGTGCCAGCAGCCAAGGCAGCGGGAGGTTCAATGAGCAGTTCTTC
15,TRBD1,TRBJ1-1,-,TRBV15,CATSSPDRGGTEAFF,TGTGCCACCAGCAGCCCAGACAGGGGAGGCACTGAAGCTTTCTTT
15,-,TRBJ2-2,-,TRBV9,CASSVGSWNTGELFF,TGTGCCAGCAGCGTAGGCAGCTGGAACACCGGGGAGCTGTTTTTT
15,-,TRBJ2-7,-,TRBV7-9,CASSLAAGSSYEQYF,TGTGCCAGCAGCTTAGCGGCGGGGAGCTCCTACGAGCAGTACTTC
19,TRBD2,TRBJ2-1,-,TRBV3-1/TRBV3-2,CASSQLLPGAGGSYNEQFF,TGTGCCAGCAGCCAACTATTACCCGGAGCGGGAGGCTCCTACAATGAGCAGTTCTTC
15,-,TRBJ2-2,-,TRBV7-2,CASSLGEGRTGELFF,TGTGCCAGCAGCTTAGGAGAGGGGAGAACCGGGGAGCTGTTTTTT
14,-,TRBJ1-3,-,TRBV27,CASSLSASGNTIYF,TGTGCCAGCAGTTTAAGTGCGTCTGGAAACACCATATATTTT
16,TRBD1,TRBJ2-2,-,TRBV6-4,CASTRAGGLNTGELFF,TGTGCCAGCACCCGAGCAGGGGGCTTGAACACCGGGGAGCTGTTTTTT
13,-,TRBJ1-1,-,TRBV30,CAWTPKVNTEAFF,TGTGCCTGGACCCCGAAGGTGAACACTGAAGCTTTCTTT
12,-,TRBJ1-5,-,TRBV7-2,CASSLVGQPQHF,TGTGCCAGCAGCTTAGTAGGTCAGCCCCAGCATTTT
14,-,TRBJ2-2,-,TRBV27,CASSFGGNTGELFF,TGTGCCAGCAGTTTTGGAGGGAACACCGGGGAGCTGTTTTTT
18,-,TRBJ1-5,-,TRBV12-1,CASSFAGQGKCPYQPQHF,TGTGCCAGCAGCTTTGCGGGCCAGGGGAAGTGTCCTTATCAGCCCCAGCATTTT
15,TRBD1,TRBJ2-3,-,TRBV18,CASSPRTGDTDTQYF,TGTGCCAGCTCACCCAGGACAGGGGACACAGATACGCAGTATTTT
15,TRBD1,TRBJ1-2,once,TRBV28,CASSSGQGILYGYTF,TGTGCCAGCAGTTCGGGACAGGGAATTCTCTATGGCTACACCTTC
13,-,TRBJ2-1,-,TRBV11-1,CASSLTGNNEQFF,TGTGCCAGCAGCTTAACAGGGAACAATGAGCAGTTCTTC
13,-,TRBJ1-1,-,TRBV5-1,CASSWTSNTEAFF,TGCGCCAGCAGTTGGACATCGAACACTGAAGCTTTCTTT
12,-,TRBJ2-5,-,TRBV29-1,CSVSGLQETQYF,TGCAGCGTGTCGGGACTCCAAGAGACCCAGTACTTC
12,TRBD1,TRBJ2-1,-,TRBV27,CATTTGGLEQFF,TGTGCCACCACCACAGGGGGCCTTGAGCAGTTCTTC
15,-,TRBJ1-2,-,TRBV4-1,CASSQVRAGTAGYTF,TGCGCCAGCAGCCAAGTAAGAGCGGGCACAGCAGGCTACACCTTC
17,-,TRBJ2-3,-,TRBV25-1,CASSPPRAGDHTDTQYF,TGTGCCAGCAGTCCCCCACGAGCAGGGGATCACACAGATACGCAGTATTTT
15,-,TRBJ1-1,-,TRBV3-1/TRBV3-2,CASSQISSMNTEAFF,TGTGCCAGCAGCCAGATCAGTTCCATGAACACTGAAGCTTTCTTT
12,-,TRBJ2-5,-,TRBV15,CATSRDKKTQYF,TGTGCCACCAGCAGAGATAAGAAGACCCAGTACTTC
17,-,TRBJ2-3,few,TRBV3-1/TRBV3-2,CASSLSWTGGFTDTQYF,TGTGCCAGCAGCTTATCCTGGACGGGGGGCTTTACAGATACGCAGTATTTT
16,TRBD1,TRBJ1-5,-,TRBV4-1,CASSQGLDRGSQPQHF,TGCGCCAGCAGCCAAGGCCTGGACAGGGGAAGTCAGCCCCAGCATTTT
8,-,TRBJ2-7,-,TRBV7-9,CASNGRYF,TGTGCCAGCAACGGACGGTACTTC
15,-,TRBJ1-6,-,TRBV19,CASRSVGQTNSPLHF,TGTGCCAGTAGGTCAGTGGGTCAAACAAATTCACCCCTCCACTTT
13,-,TRBJ1-4,few,TRBV19,CASSDWSNEKLFF,TGTGCCAGTAGTGACTGGTCTAATGAAAAACTGTTTTTT
13,-,TRBJ2-3,-,TRBV7-8,CASSLVSTDTQYF,TGTGCCAGCAGCTTAGTTTCTACAGATACGCAGTATTTT
17,TRBD2,TRBJ2-2,-,TRBV7-9,CASSHPVGTSGTGELFF,TGTGCCAGCAGCCACCCAGTAGGGACTAGCGGCACCGGGGAGCTGTTTTTT
15,-,TRBJ1-2,once,TRBV13,CASSWRATANYGYTF,TGTGCCAGCAGCTGGAGGGCTACAGCTAACTATGGCTACACCTTC
13,-,TRBJ1-2,-,TRBV27,CASRAGSYYGYTF,TGTGCCAGCAGAGCAGGGTCTTACTATGGCTACACCTTC
15,-,TRBJ1-5,once,TRBV4-1,CASSQEYTGFQPQHF,TGCGCCAGCAGCCAAGAATACACCGGCTTCCAGCCCCAGCATTTT
14,-,TRBJ1-2,-,TRBV19,CATTTVGRNYGYTF,TGTGCCACCACAACAGTGGGCAGGAACTATGGCTACACCTTC
20,-,TRBJ2-6,-,TRBV21-1,CASSKPPRDRGCAGANVLTF,TGTGCCAGCAGCAAACCCCCCCGGGACAGGGGTTGCGCTGGGGCCAACGTCCTGACTTTC
17,TRBD1,TRBJ2-2,-,TRBV28,CASSLLQGAVGTGELFF,TGTGCCAGCAGTTTGCTACAGGGGGCGGTGGGCACCGGGGAGCTGTTTTTT